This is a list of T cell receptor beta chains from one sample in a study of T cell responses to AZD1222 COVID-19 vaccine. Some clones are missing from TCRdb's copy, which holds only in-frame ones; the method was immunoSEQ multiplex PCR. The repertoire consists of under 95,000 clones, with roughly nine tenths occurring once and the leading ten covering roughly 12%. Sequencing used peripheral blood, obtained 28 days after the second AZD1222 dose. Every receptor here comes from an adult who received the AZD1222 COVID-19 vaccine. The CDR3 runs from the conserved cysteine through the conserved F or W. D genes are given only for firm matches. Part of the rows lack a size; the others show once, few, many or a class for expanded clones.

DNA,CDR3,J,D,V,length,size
TGCGCCAGCAGCTTGATTAACGCAGGGGTCAGTGAGCAGTTCTTC,CASSLINAGVSEQFF,TRBJ2-1,NA,TRBV5-1,15,NA
TGTGCCAGCAGCAAGGGACAGGGTCTAGCCTACGAGCAGTACTTC,CASSKGQGLAYEQYF,TRBJ2-7,TRBD1,TRBV6-5,15,few
TGTGCCAGCTCACCCCTCGGGGGGGGTCGGAGGGACACTGAAGCTTTCTTT,CASSPLGGGRRDTEAFF,TRBJ1-1,NA,TRBV18,17,NA
TGTGCCAGCAGCGTGAGCGAGACCCAGTACTTC,CASSVSETQYF,TRBJ2-5,NA,TRBV9,11,NA
TGTGCCAGCAGATCCCCCCTAAGCTACGAGCAGTACTTC,CASRSPLSYEQYF,TRBJ2-7,NA,TRBV7-9,13,once
TGTGCCAGCAGCTCGTCTAGCGGGGGAGGCTACGAGCAGTACTTC,CASSSSSGGGYEQYF,TRBJ2-7,TRBD2,TRBV7-8,15,NA
TGTGCCAGCGGTGACAGTTACGAGCAGTACTTC,CASGDSYEQYF,TRBJ2-7,NA,TRBV9,11,few
TGTGCCAGCAGCCAAGGAGGCGGGGGGGCTGGAGATACGCAGTATTTT,CASSQGGGGAGDTQYF,TRBJ2-3,TRBD2,TRBV3-1/TRBV3-2,16,NA
TGTGCCATCAGTGCGGGGGGCTATGAAAAACTGTTTTTT,CAISAGGYEKLFF,TRBJ1-4,NA,TRBV10-3,13,NA
TGTGCCAGCAGCCGGGACCGGACATACTACGAGCAGTACTTC,CASSRDRTYYEQYF,TRBJ2-7,NA,TRBV5-6,14,NA
TGTGCCAGCAGTCCTACAACAGGGCAGATCGCTTTCTTT,CASSPTTGQIAFF,TRBJ1-1,NA,TRBV27,13,NA
TGTGCCAGCAGTTACCAGGAATTGGAGCCCCAGCATTTT,CASSYQELEPQHF,TRBJ1-5,NA,TRBV6-2/TRBV6-3,13,NA
TGCAGTGCTAGTCCGGGCGGAAGCTCCTACGAGCAGTACTTC,CSASPGGSSYEQYF,TRBJ2-7,NA,TRBV20-1,14,NA
TGTGCCAGCGGCCCCCGGCAGGGTGGCGAAAAACTGTTTTTT,CASGPRQGGEKLFF,TRBJ1-4,NA,TRBV27,14,once
TGTGCCAGCCGGGGGGGGGCCTCGTCCGGGGAGCTGTTTTTT,CASRGGASSGELFF,TRBJ2-2,TRBD2,TRBV27,14,NA
TGTGCCAGCAGCTGGGGGTCCTACGAGCAGTACTTC,CASSWGSYEQYF,TRBJ2-7,NA,TRBV11-1,12,few
TGTGCTAGTGGGGGGGCTGGGCAGCCCCAGCATTTT,CASGGAGQPQHF,TRBJ1-5,NA,TRBV12-5,12,NA
TGCGCCAGCAGCCCCCAGTGGGGCACCTATAATTCACCCCTCCACTTT,CASSPQWGTYNSPLHF,TRBJ1-6,NA,TRBV4-3,16,NA
TGTGCCAGCGGGGGACAGGGAGGTGATGGCTACACCTTC,CASGGQGGDGYTF,TRBJ1-2,TRBD1,TRBV9,13,NA
TGCAGCGTTGAAGATCCGACGCAGCCCAAACCCTACGAGCAGTACTTC,CSVEDPTQPKPYEQYF,TRBJ2-7,NA,TRBV29-1,16,NA
TGTGCCAGTAGGACCTTAGGACAGTATAATTCACCCCTCCACTTT,CASRTLGQYNSPLHF,TRBJ1-6,NA,TRBV19,15,NA
TGTGCCAGCAGCTCCCGACAGGGGAGATCACCCCTCCACTTT,CASSSRQGRSPLHF,TRBJ1-6,TRBD1,TRBV7-9,14,few
TGTGCCAGCTCACCAGACGGTAACTATGGCTACACCTTC,CASSPDGNYGYTF,TRBJ1-2,NA,TRBV18,13,NA
TGTGCCAGCAGCTATACAGGGGGCGCTGGGAAGGACTACACCTTC,CASSYTGGAGKDYTF,TRBJ1-2,TRBD1,TRBV2,15,NA
TGTGCCAGCAGCAATGGACAGAGCTACGAGCAGTACTTC,CASSNGQSYEQYF,TRBJ2-7,NA,TRBV2,13,NA
TGTGCCAGCAGCTTCCGGTCTAGCGGGGCCCCATGGGTCCATGAGCAGTTCTTC,CASSFRSSGAPWVHEQFF,TRBJ2-1,TRBD2,TRBV11-2,18,NA
TGTGCCAGCAGTTTACCTCGTGGTGGCTACACCTTC,CASSLPRGGYTF,TRBJ1-2,NA,TRBV28,12,once
TGTGCCAGCAGTTACCGGTGGGGTAGTGGCAATCAGCCCCAGCATTTT,CASSYRWGSGNQPQHF,TRBJ1-5,NA,TRBV6-2/TRBV6-3,16,NA
TGCGCCAGCAGCCAAGGACAGAACTATGGCTACACCTTC,CASSQGQNYGYTF,TRBJ1-2,NA,TRBV4-3,13,once
TGTGCCAGCTCGGGGCAGGACACCTACGAGCAGTACTTC,CASSGQDTYEQYF,TRBJ2-7,NA,TRBV18,13,NA
TGCGCCAGCAGCTTGGGGGACAGTGAGAATCAGCCCCAGCATTTT,CASSLGDSENQPQHF,TRBJ1-5,TRBD1,TRBV5-1,15,NA
TGTGCCAGCAGCTCGCGGACCCGACAGCTGCCTCAAGAGACCCAGTACTTC,CASSSRTRQLPQETQYF,TRBJ2-5,NA,TRBV3-1/TRBV3-2,17,NA
TGTGCCAGCAGCCCCCCGATCTCCGGGGAGCTGTTTTTT,CASSPPISGELFF,TRBJ2-2,NA,TRBV7-9,13,NA
TGTGCCAGCAGTTACTCGAGCACGGCTTTCTACGAGCAGTACTTC,CASSYSSTAFYEQYF,TRBJ2-7,NA,TRBV6-5,15,NA
TGTGCCAGCAGTTCCTCGGACGTCTATGGCTACACCTTC,CASSSSDVYGYTF,TRBJ1-2,NA,TRBV6-5,13,NA
TGTGCCAGCAGGGACCCGACCCTCATCTACGAGCAGTACTTC,CASRDPTLIYEQYF,TRBJ2-7,NA,TRBV27,14,NA
TGCGCCAGCAGCCAAGAGGGACGGTCCTATGGCTACACCTTC,CASSQEGRSYGYTF,TRBJ1-2,NA,TRBV4-3,14,NA
TGTGCCAGCAGCCGGACAGGGCTCCAAGAGACCCAGTACTTC,CASSRTGLQETQYF,TRBJ2-5,TRBD1,TRBV5-4,14,NA
TGTGCCAGCAGCTGGGACAGGGCCAATCAGCCCCAGCATTTT,CASSWDRANQPQHF,TRBJ1-5,TRBD1,TRBV5-5,14,NA
TGTGCCAGCAGCGGAGGGAACCAAAACATTCAGTACTTC,CASSGGNQNIQYF,TRBJ2-4,NA,TRBV2,13,NA
TGTGCCAGCAGCTTAGCTGAGGACAGGGGAGGGAATGAGCAGTTCTTC,CASSLAEDRGGNEQFF,TRBJ2-1,TRBD1,TRBV7-6,16,NA
TGTGCCAGCGGGGAGCAAGGGGCCCGCGACGAAAAACTGTTTTTT,CASGEQGARDEKLFF,TRBJ1-4,NA,TRBV27,15,few
TGTGCCAGCAGTTTGGGGGGGAGCACTGAAGCTTTCTTT,CASSLGGSTEAFF,TRBJ1-1,NA,TRBV27,13,NA
TGTGCCAGCAGTGATAGACAGGGGTACGGAGAGACCCAGTACTTC,CASSDRQGYGETQYF,TRBJ2-5,TRBD1,TRBV9,15,NA
TGTGCCTGTCGGGGACGGGGCTCTGGAAACACCATATATTTT,CACRGRGSGNTIYF,TRBJ1-3,NA,TRBV30,14,few
TGTGCCAGCAGCCCGCGGACAGGGATATTCTACGAGCAGTACTTC,CASSPRTGIFYEQYF,TRBJ2-7,TRBD1,TRBV5-4,15,NA
TGTGCCAGCAGGGGGACAGGTACGAAAGCTTTCTTT,CASRGTGTKAFF,TRBJ1-1,TRBD1,TRBV6-4,12,once
TGTGCCAGTAGTGGCACAGGGTATGACTATGGCTACACCTTC,CASSGTGYDYGYTF,TRBJ1-2,NA,TRBV19,14,NA
TGTGCCAGCAGTTTCCCATCCGCCGGGCGGAGCAATGAGCAGTTCTTC,CASSFPSAGRSNEQFF,TRBJ2-1,NA,TRBV6-5,16,NA
TGTGCCAGCAGCAAGGACAGTACCCATGAAAAACTGTTTTTT,CASSKDSTHEKLFF,TRBJ1-4,NA,TRBV21-1,14,NA
TGTGCCAGCAGCTCCGGGACAGGTCATCAGCCCCAGCATTTT,CASSSGTGHQPQHF,TRBJ1-5,TRBD1,TRBV7-2,14,NA
TGTGCCAGCAGCTTAGGTGGCAGGGTGGATGGCTACACCTTC,CASSLGGRVDGYTF,TRBJ1-2,NA,TRBV7-8,14,NA
TGTGCCAGCAGCCGGACAGGCGCAACTTCCTACGAGCAGTACTTC,CASSRTGATSYEQYF,TRBJ2-7,TRBD1,TRBV5-8,15,NA
TGCAGCGTTCAGCGGGGTACCTACAATGAGCAGTTCTTC,CSVQRGTYNEQFF,TRBJ2-1,TRBD2,TRBV29-1,13,NA
TGTGCCAGCAGCGTAGTAGGCCTAGCAGCCCATACGCAGTATTTT,CASSVVGLAAHTQYF,TRBJ2-3,NA,TRBV9,15,NA
TGTGCCAGCAGTCGGGCTAGATATGGCTACACCTTC,CASSRARYGYTF,TRBJ1-2,NA,TRBV6-2/TRBV6-3,12,once
TGTGCCACCAGTGCTAGCGGGGGGACCGGGGAGCTGTTTTTT,CATSASGGTGELFF,TRBJ2-2,TRBD2,TRBV24-1,14,NA
TGTGCAAGTCGCTTAGGCGACAGGGTACGGTACGAGCAGTACTTC,CASRLGDRVRYEQYF,TRBJ2-7,NA,TRBV12-2,15,NA